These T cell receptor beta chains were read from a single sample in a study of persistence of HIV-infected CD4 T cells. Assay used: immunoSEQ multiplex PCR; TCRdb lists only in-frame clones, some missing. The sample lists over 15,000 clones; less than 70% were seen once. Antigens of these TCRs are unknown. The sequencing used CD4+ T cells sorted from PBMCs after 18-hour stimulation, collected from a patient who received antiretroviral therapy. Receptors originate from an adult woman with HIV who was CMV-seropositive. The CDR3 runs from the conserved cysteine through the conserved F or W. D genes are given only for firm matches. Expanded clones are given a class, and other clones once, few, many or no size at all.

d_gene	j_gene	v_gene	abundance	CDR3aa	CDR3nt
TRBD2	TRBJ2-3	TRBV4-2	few	CASSLQQTEWGGVHTDTQYF	TGTGCCAGCAGCCTCCAACAGACAGAATGGGGGGGAGTACACACAGATACGCAGTATTTT
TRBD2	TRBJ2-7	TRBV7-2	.	CASSSKAGGDTYEQYF	TGTGCCAGCAGCTCCAAAGCGGGGGGCGATACCTACGAGCAGTACTTC
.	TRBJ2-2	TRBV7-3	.	CASSPGMANTGELFF	TGTGCCAGCAGCCCCGGTATGGCGAACACCGGGGAGCTGTTTTTT
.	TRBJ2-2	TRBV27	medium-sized	CASTRGIWTGELFF	TGTGCCAGCACTCGGGGAATATGGACCGGGGAGCTGTTTTTT
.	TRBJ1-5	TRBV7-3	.	CASSLAGDQPQHF	TGTGCCAGCAGCTTAGCAGGGGATCAGCCCCAGCATTTT
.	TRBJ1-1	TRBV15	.	CATSRDFAGTEAFF	TGTGCCACCAGCAGAGATTTCGCCGGGACTGAAGCTTTCTTT
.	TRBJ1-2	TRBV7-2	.	CASSPRGGGNYGYTF	TGTGCCAGCAGCCCCCGGGGGGGCGGAAACTATGGCTACACCTTC
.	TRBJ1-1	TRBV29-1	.	CSVEVVRNTEAFF	TGCAGCGTTGAAGTAGTCAGAAACACTGAAGCTTTCTTT
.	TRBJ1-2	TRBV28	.	CASSSDSTGYTF	TGTGCCAGCAGCTCGGACAGTACCGGCTACACCTTC
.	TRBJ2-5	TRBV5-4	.	CASSSGLLQETQYF	TGTGCCAGCAGTTCCGGCCTTTTACAAGAGACCCAGTACTTC
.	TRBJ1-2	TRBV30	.	CAWNQQGGYTF	TGTGCCTGGAACCAACAGGGAGGCTACACCTTC
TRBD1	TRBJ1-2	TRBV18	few	CASSNRGDPYGYTF	TGTGCCAGCTCAAACAGGGGTGACCCCTATGGCTACACCTTC
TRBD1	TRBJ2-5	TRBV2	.	CASGGTGLGETQYF	TGTGCCAGCGGGGGGACAGGGTTAGGAGAGACCCAGTACTTC
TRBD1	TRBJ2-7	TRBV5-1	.	CASSSGTGAVYEQYF	TGCGCCAGCAGCTCGGGGACAGGGGCAGTCTACGAGCAGTACTTC